The rows below give T cell receptor beta chains drawn from one sample of a study of beta chain features in type 1 diabetes. Here immunoSEQ multiplex PCR was the method, and the copy in TCRdb shows in-frame clones only, minus some. The sample yields around 41,000 clones, 66% seen once. Sequencing used Tregs from blood. The source of these receptors is a man aged 30 to 45 with type 1 diabetes. Some clones in this sample may be carry-over from other donors' samples. CDR3s include the opening cysteine and the closing phenylalanine or tryptophan. Each record gives: V gene, D gene, J gene, clone size, CDR3 DNA, CDR3 protein. D genes are given only for firm matches. Size is stated for part of the rows, as once, few or many counts, or as a class when the clone is expanded.

TRBV19	-	TRBJ2-6	-	TGTGCCAGTAGTACTGGGGCGTTTCTGGGGGCCAACGTCCTGACTTTC	CASSTGAFLGANVLTF
TRBV7-6	TRBD1	TRBJ2-7	-	TGTGCCAGCAGCCCCGGGACAGGATCAGGCGAGCAGTACTTC	CASSPGTGSGEQYF
TRBV7-8	TRBD2	TRBJ2-2	-	TGTGCCAGCAGTTCTCCCTGGGCGGGGGGGCCAGGCGGGGAGCTGTTTTTT	CASSSPWAGGPGGELFF
TRBV10-2	TRBD1	TRBJ2-1	-	TGCGCCAGCAGGCGGACAGGATCAAATGAGCAGTTCTTC	CASRRTGSNEQFF
TRBV6-5	TRBD2	TRBJ2-1	-	TGTGCCAGCAGTTCTACCAGACTAGCGGGGGGGCATGAGCAGTTCTTC	CASSSTRLAGGHEQFF
TRBV5-1	-	TRBJ2-7	-	TGCGCCAGCAGCTTCTTTAGGGACGGGGGCGAGCAGTACTTC	CASSFFRDGGEQYF
TRBV29-1	TRBD2	TRBJ2-5	-	TGCAGCGCTGCGTGGGGGGGAGAGACCCAGTACTTC	CSAAWGGETQYF
TRBV28	-	TRBJ2-7	once	TGTGCCAGCGGGCCAGGTAGTACGGAAGAGCAGTACTTC	CASGPGSTEEQYF
TRBV14	TRBD1	TRBJ2-7	few	TGTGCCAGCAGCCGAGACAGGGTGTCCTCCTACGAGCAGTACTTC	CASSRDRVSSYEQYF
TRBV7-2	-	TRBJ1-2	-	TGTGCCAGCAGCGTCCAGTCGAACTATGGCTACACCTTC	CASSVQSNYGYTF
TRBV6-7	TRBD1	TRBJ2-3	few	TGTGCCAGCAGTTACTCGTCAGAGGGGGCCGCAGATACGCAGTATTTT	CASSYSSEGAADTQYF
TRBV7-9	-	TRBJ2-2	-	TGTGCCAGCAGCTTAGTACAGGAAAACCGCGGGGAGCTGTTTTTT	CASSLVQENRGELFF
TRBV2	-	TRBJ2-3	-	TGTGCCAGCAGTGATAGACCGGGAGATACGCAGTATTTT	CASSDRPGDTQYF
TRBV10-3	TRBD1	TRBJ2-1	-	TGTGCCACCCTCTCCGGACAGGGAGGCCATGAGCAGTTCTTC	CATLSGQGGHEQFF
TRBV7-2	TRBD2	TRBJ2-7	-	TGTGCCAGCAGCTTAGCGTTTCTAGCGGGAACCTACGAGCAGTACTTC	CASSLAFLAGTYEQYF
TRBV9	-	TRBJ2-3	few	TGTGCCAGCAGCGTGGGGACTAGCACAGATACGCAGTATTTT	CASSVGTSTDTQYF
TRBV5-4	TRBD2	TRBJ2-5	-	TGTGCCAGCAGCTTCGGACTAGCGGGGTCCCAAGAGACCCAGTACTTC	CASSFGLAGSQETQYF
TRBV10-3	TRBD2	TRBJ2-5	-	TGTGCCATCACTGGCGGGGGAAACATGGAGCAGTACTTC	CAITGGGNMEQYF
TRBV25-1	-	TRBJ1-4	-	TGTGCCAGCAGTCGGAGGGGTAGCGAAAAACTGTTTTTT	CASSRRGSEKLFF
TRBV29-1	-	TRBJ2-7	-	TGCAGCGTCGCGGAGAGCTCCTACGAGCAGTACTTC	CSVAESSYEQYF
TRBV28	-	TRBJ1-5	-	TGTGCCAGCAGTTTAGGAGGGAGCAATCAGCCCCAGCATTTT	CASSLGGSNQPQHF
TRBV9	-	TRBJ2-3	once	TGTGCCAGCAGCCGTCTAGAAGCCGTAGCAGATACGCAGTATTTT	CASSRLEAVADTQYF
TRBV4-2	TRBD2	TRBJ2-1	-	TGTGCCAGCAGCCAAGGGAGCGGGGGGAAAGGGGATGAGCAGTTCTTC	CASSQGSGGKGDEQFF
TRBV18	TRBD2	TRBJ2-1	-	TGTGCCAGCTCACCAAGGCCCACCGGGACTAGCGGGGGGACCAACAATGAGCAGTTCTTC	CASSPRPTGTSGGTNNEQFF
TRBV16	TRBD1	TRBJ2-7	-	TGTGCCAGCAGCCTACGACAGGGCGCCTACGAGCAGTACTTC	CASSLRQGAYEQYF
TRBV10-3	-	TRBJ1-6	-	TGTGCCATCAGTCTAAAGGCGGGGGATAATTCACCCCTCCACTTT	CAISLKAGDNSPLHF
TRBV6-6	-	TRBJ2-7	-	TGTGCCAGCAGTCCACTCTACGAGCAGTACTTC	CASSPLYEQYF
TRBV30	TRBD1	TRBJ1-4	few	TGTGCCTGGAAAGGGACAGGGAATGAAAAACTGTTTTTT	CAWKGTGNEKLFF
TRBV14	TRBD1	TRBJ2-7	few	TGTGCCAGCAGCATAGGGGGCAGACTCCAGCAGTACTTC	CASSIGGRLQQYF
TRBV7-2	-	TRBJ1-5	-	TGTGCCAGCAGCCCTACCGTGAGGGCTCAGCCCCAGCATTTT	CASSPTVRAQPQHF
TRBV15	-	TRBJ2-1	-	TGTGCCACCAGCAGAGCACGGTACAATGAGCAGTTCTTC	CATSRARYNEQFF
TRBV7-2	TRBD2	TRBJ2-5	-	TGTGCCAGCGAGCGGGGGGCTGAGGAGACCCAGTACTTC	CASERGAEETQYF
TRBV18	-	TRBJ2-7	-	TGTGCCAGCTCACCACGACGGGGTGACGAGCAGTACTTC	CASSPRRGDEQYF
TRBV10-3	-	TRBJ2-2	-	TGTGCCATCAGTGAGCCCTCGGCGGAGGACACCGGGGAGCTGTTTTTT	CAISEPSAEDTGELFF
TRBV5-1	TRBD1	TRBJ2-7	-	TGCGCCAGCAGCCCAGGGACAGGGGGCCTATACGAGCAGTACTTC	CASSPGTGGLYEQYF
TRBV6-5	TRBD1	TRBJ1-2	-	TGTGCCAGCAGTTACTCCCAGGGGGCGGGTGGCTACACCTTC	CASSYSQGAGGYTF
TRBV7-6	TRBD2	TRBJ2-3	-	TGTGCCAGCAGCAGGACTAGCGGGGAAGATACGCAGTATTTT	CASSRTSGEDTQYF
TRBV10-3	TRBD1	TRBJ1-2	few	TGTGCCATCGGGTCCCGGGACAGGGGCGATGGCTACACCTTC	CAIGSRDRGDGYTF
TRBV18	TRBD1	TRBJ1-2	-	TGTGCCAGCTCACCTCCGGGACAGGGGGCCTCCTACTATGGCTACACCTTC	CASSPPGQGASYYGYTF
TRBV28	-	TRBJ2-7	few	TGTGCCAGCAGTCGAGGGAAGCAGTACTTC	CASSRGKQYF
TRBV11-2	TRBD2	TRBJ2-1	once	TGTGCCAGCAGCTTAGGGCTAGCGGGGGCCAATGAGCAGTTCTTC	CASSLGLAGANEQFF
TRBV18	-	TRBJ1-2	-	TGTGCCAGCTCACCCGAGAGGATGAGAGGCTACACCTTC	CASSPERMRGYTF
TRBV9	-	TRBJ2-5	-	TGTGCCAGCAGCGGCCATGCGGGAGAGACCCAGTACTTC	CASSGHAGETQYF
TRBV6-1	-	TRBJ2-5	-	TGTGCCAGCAGTGACAGTCAAGAGACCCAGTACTTC	CASSDSQETQYF
TRBV18	-	TRBJ1-4	few	TGTGCCAGCTCCCGTTCCCCGTCGAATGAAAAACTGTTTTTT	CASSRSPSNEKLFF
TRBV7-2	TRBD1	TRBJ2-3	-	TGTGCCAGCAGCTCCTTCCGGGACAGGGGACTCACAGATACGCAGTATTTT	CASSSFRDRGLTDTQYF
TRBV7-8	TRBD2	TRBJ2-3	-	TGTGCCAGCAGCTTAACGGGGGGGCCCCTAGGTTCGCAGTATTTT	CASSLTGGPLGSQYF
TRBV5-1	TRBD1	TRBJ2-1	-	TGCGCCAGCAACCCCACAGGGGAAAACAATGAGCAGTTCTTC	CASNPTGENNEQFF